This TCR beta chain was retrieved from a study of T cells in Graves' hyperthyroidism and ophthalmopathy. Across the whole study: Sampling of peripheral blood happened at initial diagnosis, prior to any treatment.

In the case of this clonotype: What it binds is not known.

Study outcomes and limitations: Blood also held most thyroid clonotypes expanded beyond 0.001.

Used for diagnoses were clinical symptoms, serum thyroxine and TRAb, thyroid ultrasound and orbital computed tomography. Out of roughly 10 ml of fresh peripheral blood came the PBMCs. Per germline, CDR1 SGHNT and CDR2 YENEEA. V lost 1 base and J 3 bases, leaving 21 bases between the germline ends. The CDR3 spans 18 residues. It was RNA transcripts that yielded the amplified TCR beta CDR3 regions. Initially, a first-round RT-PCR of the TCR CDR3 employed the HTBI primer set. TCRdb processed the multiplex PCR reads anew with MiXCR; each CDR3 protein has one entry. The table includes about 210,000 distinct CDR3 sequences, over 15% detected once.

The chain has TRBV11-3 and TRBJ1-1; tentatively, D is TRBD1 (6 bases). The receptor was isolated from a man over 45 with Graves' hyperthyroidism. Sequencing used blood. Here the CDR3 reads CASSLGGVWGAEDTEAFF. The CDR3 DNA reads TGTGCCAGCAGCTTAGGGGGCGTTTGGGGGGCAGAGGACACTGAAGCTTTCTTT.